The 15 T cell receptor beta chains below come from one sample, sequenced in a study of blood T cell repertoires in COVID-19. Some clones are missing from TCRdb's copy, which holds only in-frame ones; the method was immunoSEQ multiplex PCR. The sample has over 200,000 clones, about 90% seen once. Sequenced sample: peripheral blood. Receptor source: a man aged 30-40 years with COVID-19, enrolled during active disease.

The rearrangement links TRBV18 to TRBJ1-3, with a possible D match to TRBD1 (6 bases). Trimming took 5 bases from V and 0 from J, leaving 11 bases between them. Germline CDR1 is KGHSH and CDR2 is LQKENI. This CDR3 is 15 amino acids long. The CDR3, as DNA: TGTGCCAGCTCAGAAGGACAGACCTCTGGAAACACCATATATTTT. Protein product: CASSEGQTSGNTIYF.

The chain recombines TRBV6-1 with TRBJ1-1; possible D gene TRBD1, 6 bases. Trimming took 2 bases from V and 1 from J, leaving 20 bases between them. The CDR3 spans 18 residues. CDR1 and CDR2 from the germline V gene are MNHNS and SASEGT. CDR3 nucleotide sequence: TGTGCCAGCAGTGAAAGCCTCCGACCGGGACACCAGAACACTGAAGCTTTCTTT. Residues: CASSESLRPGHQNTEAFF.

The rearrangement links TRBV9 to TRBJ1-4, with 10 bases that match TRBD1. This CDR3 has 15 amino acids. After removal of 4 bases from V and 7 bases from J, the junction contained 7 bases not matched to a gene. Germline-derived CDR1 and CDR2 are SGDLS and YYNGEE. CDR3 sequence reads: CASSPRDRGVEKLFF. In DNA form, the CDR3 reads TGTGCCAGCAGCCCGCGGGACAGGGGAGTTGAAAAACTGTTTTTT. The full variable domain, with the rest looked up from reference TRBV9 and TRBJ1-4, is DSGVTQTPKHLITATGQRVTLRCSPRSGDLSVYWYQQSLDQGLQFLIQYYNGEERAKGNILERFSAQQFPDLHSELNLSSLELGDSALYFCASSPRDRGVEKLFFGSGTQLSVL.

The chain links TRBV25-1 to TRBJ1-3; TRBD1 is a possible D gene (6 bases). The CDR3 contains 14 residues. Germline CDR1 is MGHDK and CDR2 is SYGVNS. V lost 6 bases, J lost 2 bases, and 11 bases lay in between. CDR3 amino acids: CASSRGQTGNTIYF. CDR3 nucleotides: TGTGCCAGCAGCCGAGGACAGACTGGAAACACCATATATTTT.

J is TRBJ1-1 and V is TRBV11-2; 10 bases agree with TRBD1. The CDR3 extends over 19 amino acids. Trimming cost V 4 bases and J 1 base; bases outside gene matches: 15. Germline loops: CDR1 SGHAT, CDR2 FQNNGV. The CDR3 spells CASSSTRARDRGENTEAFF. In DNA, the CDR3 is TGTGCCAGCAGCTCGACTAGGGCACGGGACAGGGGCGAGAACACTGAAGCTTTCTTT.

The chain joins TRBV6-2 or TRBV6-3 to TRBJ2-7; 10 bases map to TRBD2. The germline gives CDR1 MNHEY, CDR2 SVGEGT. With V trimmed by 6 bases and J by 0 bases, 11 bases remained unmatched. This CDR3 has 17 amino acids. This CDR3 reads CASSPYTSGTSSYEQYF. CDR3 in DNA: TGTGCCAGCAGCCCGTATACTAGCGGGACTAGCTCCTACGAGCAGTACTTC.

The rearrangement links TRBV7-9 to TRBJ1-3; 9 nucleotides align to TRBD1. Germline CDR1 SEHNR, CDR2 FQNEAQ (reference sequence). V lost 6 bases, J lost 6 bases, and 6 bases stayed unmatched. This CDR3 region has 14 residues. DNA of the CDR3: TGTGCCAGCAGGCACGGGGACAGGGTAAACACCATATATTTT. This sequence encodes CASRHGDRVNTIYF. Filled out from reference TRBV7-9 and TRBJ1-3, the complete variable domain reads DTGVSQNPRHKITKRGQNVTFRCDPISEHNRLYWYRQTLGQGPEFLTYFQNEAQLEKSRLLSDRFSAERPKGSFSTLEIQRTEQGDSAMYLCASRHGDRVNTIYFGEGSWLTVV.

The V call is TRBV18, the J call TRBJ1-2; 7 nucleotides agree with TRBD1. Unmatched junction bases numbered 4, after V lost 4 bases and J lost 5 bases. Germline V gene data show CDR1 as KGHSH and CDR2 as LQKENI. CDR3 length equals 13 residues. The CDR3 sequence is CASSRGQLYGYTF. CDR3 coding DNA: TGTGCCAGCTCACGGGGACAGCTTTATGGCTACACCTTC.

The rearrangement uses TRBV6-6 and TRBJ2-7, with 8 nucleotides matching TRBD2. Germline V gene lookup returns CDR1 MNHNY and CDR2 SVGAGI (reference sequence). The CDR3 has 15 residues. Trimming took 6 bases from V and 2 from J; bases not matched to a gene: 9. The DNA for the CDR3 is TGTGCCAGCAGCACACGGGAGCGGGGGACCTACGAGCAGTACTTC. This sequence encodes CASSTRERGTYEQYF.

The V call is TRBV10-3, the J call TRBJ1-3, with D possibly matching TRBD1 (6 bases). Germline-derived CDR1 and CDR2 are ENHRY and SYGVKD. Trimming removed 2 bases from V and 1 base from J, with 12 bases in between. This CDR3 has 16 amino acids. CDR3 loop: CAISERGGQSGNTIYF. Written as DNA, the CDR3 is TGTGCCATCAGTGAGAGGGGGGGGCAGTCTGGAAACACCATATATTTT.

The chain employs TRBV29-1 and TRBJ2-7, with a tentative D call TRBD1 (6 bases). Germline assignment: CDR1 SQVTM and CDR2 ANQGSEA. With 4 bases removed from V and 2 bases from J, the gap between germline ends came to 9 bases. The CDR3 consists of 12 residues. The CDR3 loop is CSVGTDTYEQYF. The CDR3, as DNA: TGCAGCGTTGGGACAGATACCTACGAGCAGTACTTC.

This clone was seen a single time. The gene calls are TRBV27 and TRBJ2-2, with 13 bases lining up with TRBD2. In germline, CDR1 is MNHEY, CDR2 SMNVEV (reference sequence). V gave up 8 bases and J gave up 5 bases; unmatched junction bases: 5. The CDR3 has 15 amino acids. In DNA form, the CDR3 reads TGTGCCAGCGGTGAGACTAGCGGGAGGACCGGGGAGCTGTTTTTT. Translation: CASGETSGRTGELFF.

The chain joins TRBV19 to TRBJ1-1; D is unresolved. V lost 7 bases and J lost 8, with 11 bases in between. CDR1 and CDR2 from the germline V gene are LNHDA and SQIVND (reference sequence). This CDR3 has 11 amino acids. Here the CDR3 reads CASTSRVEAFF. DNA of the CDR3: TGTGCCAGTACCTCCCGTGTGGAAGCTTTCTTT. The whole variable domain, remainder taken from reference TRBV19 and TRBJ1-1, is DGGITQSPKYLFRKEGQNVTLSCEQNLNHDAMYWYRQDPGQGLRLIYYSQIVNDFQKGDIAEGYSVSREKKESFPLTVTSAQKNPTAFYLCASTSRVEAFFGQGTRLTVV.

The V call is TRBV10-3, the J call TRBJ1-1; D is unclear. CDR3 size: 15 residues. The V end lost 4 bases, the J end lost 2 bases, and 14 bases lay between the germline ends. Germline V gives CDR1 ENHRY, CDR2 SYGVKD. The CDR3 is CAISGYQWQNTEAFF. CDR3 DNA: TGTGCCATCAGTGGATATCAGTGGCAAAACACTGAAGCTTTCTTT.

CDR3 sequence reads: CAINSGTNRTNTEAFF. DNA for the CDR3: TGTGCCATCAACTCCGGGACAAATAGAACGAACACTGAAGCTTTCTTT. The genes are TRBV10-3 and TRBJ1-1; D may be TRBD1 (6 bases). The V and J ends lost 7 bases and 1 base respectively, with 19 bases between them. The CDR3 totals 16 residues. CDR1 is ENHRY and CDR2 is SYGVKD in the germline V gene.